The rows below give T cell receptor beta chains drawn from one sample of a study of identical twins. TCRdb re-derived calls from the 5' RACE reads in MiXCR, one entry per CDR3 protein. The table includes a few hundred thousand distinct CDR3 sequences, about 8.3% detected once. The same data also went into a second study, on yellow fever vaccine responses in identical twins.

What was sequenced was CD8+ T cells sorted from blood. All receptors come from a woman aged 18-29 years in good health. Each CDR3 is given with its conserved first and last residue. A D gene is named only where the DNA matches it firmly. Clone size is shown for a subset of rows, as once, few, many or a class of expanded clone.

abundance	d_gene	v_gene	j_gene	CDR3nt	CDR3aa
many	-	TRBV7-9	TRBJ1-1	TGTGCCAGCAGCTTGATAAACACTGAAGCTTTCTTT	CASSLINTEAFF
many	-	TRBV27	TRBJ2-1	TGTGCCAGCAGCTTAGATCCGGGGTCCAATGAGCAGTTCTTC	CASSLDPGSNEQFF
-	TRBD1	TRBV9	TRBJ1-4	TGTGCCAGCAGCGCTCAACAGGGGCTCCGGGCGGAAAAACTGTTTTTT	CASSAQQGLRAEKLFF
many	TRBD1	TRBV20-1	TRBJ1-2	TGCAGTGCCGGGACAGAAATTAACTATGGCTACACCTTC	CSAGTEINYGYTF
-	-	TRBV29-1	TRBJ2-3	TGCAGCGTTCTAGGACGGAAAAACACAGATACGCAGTATTTT	CSVLGRKNTDTQYF
few	-	TRBV5-8	TRBJ1-2	TGTGCCAGCAGCTTGTTTCAGGGGATTGGGGGCTACACCTTC	CASSLFQGIGGYTF
-	TRBD2	TRBV30	TRBJ2-2	TGTGCCTGGACCGGGGGGTTGGGAAACACCGGGGAGCTGTTTTTT	CAWTGGLGNTGELFF
many	TRBD1	TRBV5-1	TRBJ2-1	TGCGCCAGCAGCTTGGACCGACCGGGACAGCCCAATGAGCAGTTCTTC	CASSLDRPGQPNEQFF
-	-	TRBV28	TRBJ2-5	TGTGCCAGCAGTTTCTTGAGGGGCGAGACCCAGTACTTC	CASSFLRGETQYF
few	TRBD2	TRBV11-2	TRBJ2-3	TGTGCCAGCAGCTTAGGAGTGCTAGCGGGAGGCACAGATACGCAGTATTTT	CASSLGVLAGGTDTQYF
many	TRBD1	TRBV11-1	TRBJ1-5	TGTGCCAGCAGCTTGTCGGGACAGGGGCCGATCGGGGATCAGCCCCAGCATTTT	CASSLSGQGPIGDQPQHF
-	-	TRBV7-3	TRBJ2-1	TGTGCCAGCAGCCCAGACATATCGGATGAGCAGTTCTTC	CASSPDISDEQFF
many	-	TRBV29-1	TRBJ2-2	TGCAGCGCAGTCGGAGAGGCCGGGGAGCTGTTTTTT	CSAVGEAGELFF
many	-	TRBV7-3	TRBJ2-1	TGTGCCAGCAGCTTGGGGTATCCCTCCTACAATGAGCAGTTCTTC	CASSLGYPSYNEQFF
many	-	TRBV24-1	TRBJ2-3	TGTGCCACCAGTGATCCCGTGGAGTCTAGCACAGATACGCAGTATTTT	CATSDPVESSTDTQYF
many	-	TRBV24-1	TRBJ2-1	TGTGCCACCAGTGATTTTCGGGGTCGCGATGAGCAGTTCTTC	CATSDFRGRDEQFF
-	TRBD1	TRBV12-3/TRBV12-4	TRBJ2-2	TGTGCCCTCGGTGCCAGGGGGTACACCGGGGAGCTGTTTTTT	CALGARGYTGELFF
-	-	TRBV7-9	TRBJ2-7	TGTGCCAGCAGCCTTTTAGCAGACGAGCAGTACTTC	CASSLLADEQYF
-	TRBD2	TRBV20-1	TRBJ2-5	TGCAGTGCTAGACTAGCGGCACAAGAGACCCAGTACTTC	CSARLAAQETQYF
few	-	TRBV9	TRBJ2-2	TGTGCCAGCAGCCCCCAGGGTTCGAACACCGGGGAGCTGTTTTTT	CASSPQGSNTGELFF
-	TRBD2	TRBV4-3	TRBJ2-1	TGCGCCAGCAGCCAAGATGCACTAGCGTCCTACAATGAGCAGTTCTTC	CASSQDALASYNEQFF
few	TRBD2	TRBV7-9	TRBJ2-3	TGTGCCAGCAGCTTCCGGACTAGCGGGAGAAGCACAGATACGCAGTATTTT	CASSFRTSGRSTDTQYF
-	TRBD2	TRBV20-1	TRBJ2-7	TGCAGTGCTAGGGGACTAGCGGGAGTCCTCGAGCAGTACTTC	CSARGLAGVLEQYF
many	-	TRBV12-1	TRBJ2-4	TGTGCCAGGCTCGGGACAGGGACTCACCTAGCCAAAAACATTCAGTACTTC	CARLGTGTHLAKNIQYF
few	TRBD2	TRBV27	TRBJ2-1	TGTGCCAGCAGTCCCCTCGCGGCGGGGGGGCTGCGCAATGAGCAGTTCTTC	CASSPLAAGGLRNEQFF
-	TRBD1	TRBV7-9	TRBJ1-1	TGTGCCAGCAGCCACTGGGACAGGAGGAACACTGAAGCTTTCTTT	CASSHWDRRNTEAFF
few	-	TRBV5-1	TRBJ1-1	TGCGCCAGCAGCCCCCGACAGGCACCGTTAAAAATGAACACTGAAGCTTTCTTT	CASSPRQAPLKMNTEAFF
-	TRBD1	TRBV5-1	TRBJ2-2	TGCGCCAGCAGCACGACAGGGATGGGGACCGGGGAGCTGTTTTTT	CASSTTGMGTGELFF
-	TRBD2	TRBV28	TRBJ2-7	TGTGCCAGCAGCCGACGACTTAGCGGGAGTTTTGATGAGCAGTACTTC	CASSRRLSGSFDEQYF